The 9 T cell receptor beta chains listed next were all sequenced from one sample in a study of T and B cells in COVID-19 patients. TRB rearrangements were amplified by multiplex PCR with BIOMED2 TRB-A/B primers. Using its own MiXCR run on the multiplex PCR reads, TCRdb lists one record per CDR3 protein. The sample consists of over 1,000 distinct CDR3 sequences, roughly 22% of them appearing once. TRB was amplified from approximately 250-480 ng of blood genomic DNA. The sample comprised blood. These receptors originate from a human donor with active COVID-19.

By sample fraction, this clonotype is medium-sized. The chain uses TRBV19 and TRBJ1-1; D call uncertain. The germline CDR1 and CDR2 sequences are LNHDA and SQIVND (reference sequence). The V gene lost 1 base and the J gene lost 1 base, with 7 bases spanning the gap. The CDR3 totals 14 residues. CDR3 region: CASSIGPRNTEAFF. The CDR3 DNA is TGTGCCAGTAGTATAGGGCCGAGGAACACTGAAGCTTTCTTT.

By share, this clonotype ranks as medium-sized. This chain joins TRBV27 and TRBJ2-7; 7 bases match TRBD2. Per germline, CDR1 MNHEY and CDR2 SMNVEV (reference sequence). After removal of 2 bases from V and 6 bases from J, the junction contained 10 bases not matched to a gene. This CDR3 region has 15 residues. CDR3 residues: CASSLGSSGIFEQYF. CDR3 bases: TGTGCCAGCAGTTTAGGTTCCAGCGGGATTTTCGAGCAGTACTTC.

Within the sample, this clonotype is large. The chain links TRBV19 to TRBJ2-3, with a possible D match to TRBD1 (5 bases). V was pared by 5 bases and J by 3 bases, with 9 bases between. In germline, CDR1 is LNHDA, CDR2 SQIVND (reference sequence). The CDR3 loop spans 13 amino acids. Here the CDR3 reads CASSFSGTDTQYF. The CDR3 coding sequence is TGTGCCAGTAGTTTTTCAGGGACAGATACGCAGTATTTT.

By its share, this clonotype is medium-sized. The rearrangement links TRBV5-1 to TRBJ1-4; TRBD1 is a possible D gene (6 bases). Per the germline V gene, CDR1 is SGHRS and CDR2 is YFSETQ. V gave up 5 bases and J gave up 8 bases, with 16 bases separating them. This CDR3 contains 14 residues. In nucleotides, the CDR3 is TGCGCCAGCAGTACAGGGAGGGGAGGGGAAAAACTGTTTTTT. This gives the protein CASSTGRGGEKLFF.

This clonotype is medium-sized. This chain links TRBV6-2 or TRBV6-3 with TRBJ1-6; D possibly corresponds to TRBD1 (5 bases). Trimming shortened V by 5 bases and J by 0 bases, and 14 bases separated the two germline ends. This CDR3 contains 17 residues. Germline V CDR1 and CDR2: MNHEY, SVGEGT. CDR3 in amino acids: CASSPGRPSSYNSPLHF. The CDR3 nucleotides are TGTGCCAGCAGTCCGGGACGGCCGAGCTCCTATAATTCACCCCTCCACTTT.

V is TRBV6-5 and J is TRBJ1-2, with 9 bases that match TRBD1. The CDR3 has 14 residues. The V and J ends lost 8 bases and 4 bases, in that order; junction bases with no gene match: 8. Germline V gives CDR1 MNHEY, CDR2 SVGAGI. The CDR3 bases are TGTGCCAGCGGAAACAGGGGGCGCTTCTATGGCTACACCTTC. Its protein product is CASGNRGRFYGYTF.

In its sample, this clonotype ranks as medium-sized. The CDR3 region is CASSLAGRGYTF. The CDR3 DNA reads TGCGCCAGCAGCTTGGCAGGTCGTGGCTACACCTTC. The chain combines TRBV5-1 with TRBJ1-2; D is unclear. CDR3 length: 12 residues. Per germline, CDR1 SGHRS and CDR2 YFSETQ. Trimming left V 0 bases short and J 7 bases short, with 7 bases between. Looking up the rest from reference TRBV5-1 and TRBJ1-2 gives the full variable domain: KAGVTQTPRYLIKTRGQQVTLSCSPISGHRSVSWYQQTPGQGLQFLFEYFSETQRNKGNFPGRFSGRQFSNSRSEMNVSTLELGDSALYLCASSLAGRGYTFGSGTRLTVV.

This sequence joins TRBV15 and TRBJ2-1; 7 bases map to TRBD2. The CDR3 contains 15 residues. The germline CDR1 and CDR2 sequences are LNHNV and YYDKDF (reference sequence). J was trimmed by 7 bases and V by 3 bases; bases with no gene match: 9. The CDR3 region has the DNA TGTGCCACCAGCAGGGAAGCGGGGTTTACTAATGAGCAGTTCTTC. Its protein product is CATSREAGFTNEQFF.

This clonotype is categorized as medium-sized. The gene calls are TRBV11-2 and TRBJ1-4, with unresolved D. The germline gives CDR1 SGHAT, CDR2 FQNNGV. The ends were cut back, 1 base at V and 3 bases at J, with 3 bases in the middle. There are 13 residues in the CDR3. The CDR3: CASSLAPNEKLFF. CDR3 nucleotide sequence: TGTGCCAGCAGCTTAGCCCCTAATGAAAAACTGTTTTTT.